This paragraph covers one T cell receptor (beta chain) sequence. Profiling relied on immunoSEQ multiplex PCR, and the TCRdb table lists in-frame clones only, not all of them. The table lists 53,000 or so clones, around 84% of them singletons, with around 27% in the top ten. This record comes from a study of T cell responses to AZD1222 COVID-19 vaccine. Trimming pared 1 base from V and 6 bases from J, leaving 13 bases between. The CDR3 runs 15 residues. CDR1 SGHVS and CDR2 FQNEAQ come from the germline V gene. The chain joins TRBV7-8 to TRBJ1-5; D perhaps matches TRBD1 (6 bases). This clonotype was sampled from an adult in good health. This sample comprised peripheral blood, obtained on day 0 of AZD1222 vaccination. The CDR3 loop reads CASSLVAGAIQPQHF. CDR3 bases: TGTGCCAGCAGCTTAGTCGCGGGGGCGATTCAGCCCCAGCATTTT.